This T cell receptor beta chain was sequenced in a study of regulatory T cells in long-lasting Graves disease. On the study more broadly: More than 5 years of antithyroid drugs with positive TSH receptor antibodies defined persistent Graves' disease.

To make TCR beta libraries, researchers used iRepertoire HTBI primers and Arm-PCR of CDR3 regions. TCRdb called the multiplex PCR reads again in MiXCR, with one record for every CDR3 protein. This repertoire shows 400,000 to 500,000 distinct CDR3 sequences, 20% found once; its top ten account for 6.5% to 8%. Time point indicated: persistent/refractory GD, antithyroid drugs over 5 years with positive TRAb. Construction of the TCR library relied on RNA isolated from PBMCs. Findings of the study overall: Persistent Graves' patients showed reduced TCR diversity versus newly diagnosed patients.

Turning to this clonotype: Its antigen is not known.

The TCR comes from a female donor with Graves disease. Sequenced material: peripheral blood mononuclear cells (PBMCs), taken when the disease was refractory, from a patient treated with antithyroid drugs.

The CDR3 sequence: CASNNVGLGGELFF. CDR3 DNA sequence: TGTGCCAGCAATAACGTTGGACTTGGCGGGGAGCTGTTTTTT. V and J are TRBV28 and TRBJ2-2, with D perhaps matching TRBD2 (5 bases). Trimming left V 7 bases short and J 7 bases short, with 16 bases between. The germline CDR1 and CDR2 sequences are MDHEN and SYDVKM. The length of the CDR3 is 14 residues.